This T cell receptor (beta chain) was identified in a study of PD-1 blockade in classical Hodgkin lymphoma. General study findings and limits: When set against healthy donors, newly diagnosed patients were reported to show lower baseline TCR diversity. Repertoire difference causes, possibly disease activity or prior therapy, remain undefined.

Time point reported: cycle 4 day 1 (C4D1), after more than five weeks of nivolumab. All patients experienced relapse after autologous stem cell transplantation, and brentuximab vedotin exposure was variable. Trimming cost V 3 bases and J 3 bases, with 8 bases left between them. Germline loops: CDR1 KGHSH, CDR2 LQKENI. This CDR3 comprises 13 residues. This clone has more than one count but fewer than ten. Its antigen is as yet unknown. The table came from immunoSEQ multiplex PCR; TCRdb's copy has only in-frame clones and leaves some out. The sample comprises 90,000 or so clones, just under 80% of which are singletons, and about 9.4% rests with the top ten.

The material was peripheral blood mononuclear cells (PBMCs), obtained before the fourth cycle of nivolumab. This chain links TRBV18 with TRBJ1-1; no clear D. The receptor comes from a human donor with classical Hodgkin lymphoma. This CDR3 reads CASSPPGDTEAFF. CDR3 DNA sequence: TGTGCCAGCTCACCGCCGGGAGACACTGAAGCTTTCTTT.